Included here is one T cell receptor beta chain sequence, with context. Its antigen is as yet unknown. These data are taken from a study of a mutant IDH1 vaccine in newly diagnosed glioma. Study-level background: Earlier care involved radiotherapy, temozolomide, or both, and the majority received both.

In germline, CDR1 is SGHRS, CDR2 YFSETQ. V dropped 5 bases and J dropped 5; count of bases not matched to a gene: 4. The CDR3 consists of 13 residues. Indicated time point: baseline, week 1 (first vaccination visit). The treatment here: pre-vaccination baseline after standard-of-care therapy. Astrocytomas that were new, WHO grade 3 or 4, IDH1-mutant and ATRX-lost were present in the donors. This table comes from immunoSEQ multiplex PCR, and its TCRdb copy is limited to in-frame clones, with some not included. In the table there are around 89,000 clones, about 83% of which are singletons. Notes on the study in general: Changes to the top peripheral T cell clonotypes appeared unrelated to pseudoprogression.

This specimen was PBMCs, taken from a glioma patient treated with radiotherapy, temozolomide or both. This TCR was sampled from a woman aged 45-59 years with glioma. V usage is TRBV5-1 and J usage is TRBJ2-5; 9 positions agree with TRBD1. The CDR3 DNA reads TGCGCCAGCAGTACAGGGGGCGGTGAGACCCAGTACTTC. Its protein is CASSTGGGETQYF.